Listed below are T cell receptor beta chains from one sample, sequenced in a study of tumor and adjacent non-tumor tissue in lung cancer. TCRdb processed the multiplex PCR reads anew with MiXCR; each CDR3 protein has one entry. The sample contains over 85,000 distinct CDR3 sequences, 75% to 90% of which appear only once. The specimen sequenced was lung tumor tissue. These receptors all stem from an older man with non-small cell lung cancer. Both conserved end residues are part of each CDR3. The order of the fields is CDR3 DNA, CDR3 protein, V gene, clone size, J gene, D gene. A D gene is named only where the DNA matches it firmly. A row's size may be missing; if present it is once, few, many or a size class.

DNA: TGTGCATGGAGTGTATTTGGGGACTCCTACAATTCACCCCTCCTCTTT
CDR3: CAWSVFGDSYNSPLLF
V: TRBV30
size: -
J: TRBJ1-6
D: -

DNA: TGCGCCAGCAGCGGAAGCATGGGGTGGGCAGATACGCAGTATTTT
CDR3: CASSGSMGWADTQYF
V: TRBV5-1
size: once
J: TRBJ2-3
D: -

DNA: TGTGCCACCAGTGGCAGGGGGCCGGTCAATGATCAGTTCTTC
CDR3: CATSGRGPVNDQFF
V: TRBV24-1
size: -
J: TRBJ2-1
D: TRBD1

DNA: TGTACGAGCAGTGAAGCACAGGAAACAAGGGAGCAGTACTTC
CDR3: CTSSEAQETREQYF
V: TRBV6-1
size: -
J: TRBJ2-7
D: -

DNA: TGTGCCAGCAGCCAAGTAGCTAGTTCCTACGATCAGTACTTC
CDR3: CASSQVASSYDQYF
V: TRBV4-2
size: -
J: TRBJ2-7
D: -

DNA: TGTACCAGCAGCCAACGGACCAAGCGCGAGCAGTACTTC
CDR3: CTSSQRTKREQYF
V: TRBV11-2
size: -
J: TRBJ2-7
D: -

DNA: TGTGCCAGCGGCGAAGAACAGCCTCTTTACTCCTACAATGAGCAGTTCTTC
CDR3: CASGEEQPLYSYNEQFF
V: TRBV7-9
size: -
J: TRBJ2-1
D: -

DNA: TGCGCCAGCGGCCAAGACCCAGCGGGAGCTGAATACAATCCGCAGTTCTTC
CDR3: CASGQDPAGAEYNPQFF
V: TRBV4-2
size: -
J: TRBJ2-1
D: TRBD2

DNA: TGTTCTAGCAGTCCCCGGACAGGTCATCTGGTAGATACGCAGTATTTT
CDR3: CSSSPRTGHLVDTQYF
V: TRBV11-3
size: -
J: TRBJ2-3
D: TRBD1

DNA: TGTGCCAGCAGTCGCCGACAGGGAGGCACTACAATAGACGAGCAGTTCTTC
CDR3: CASSRRQGGTTIDEQFF
V: TRBV6-6
size: -
J: TRBJ2-1
D: -

DNA: TGTGCCAGCAGTCGATCTGGCGGATACAATCAGTCCCAGCATTTT
CDR3: CASSRSGGYNQSQHF
V: TRBV12-3/TRBV12-4
size: -
J: TRBJ1-5
D: -

DNA: TGCGTCAGCAACCAAGTGGGACTAGCGGGAGTTGAGACCTACTACTTC
CDR3: CVSNQVGLAGVETYYF
V: TRBV4-1
size: -
J: TRBJ2-5
D: TRBD2

DNA: TGCAGCCTTGAGGGGGGCGGGGAGCTTTTTTTT
CDR3: CSLEGGGELFF
V: TRBV29-1
size: -
J: TRBJ2-2
D: -

DNA: TGTGCCAGCAACTCAGTGGGCACAGGAGTTGCCGGGGAGCTGTTTTTT
CDR3: CASNSVGTGVAGELFF
V: TRBV11-2
size: -
J: TRBJ2-2
D: -

DNA: TGTGTGAGCAGCCCACTAAAACTAGTGGAGCAGTACTTC
CDR3: CVSSPLKLVEQYF
V: TRBV13
size: -
J: TRBJ2-7
D: -

DNA: TGTGCCAGCAGTCAACAGGGATCCTCCTACAATGAGCAGTCCTTC
CDR3: CASSQQGSSYNEQSF
V: TRBV13
size: -
J: TRBJ2-1
D: -

DNA: TGTGCCAGTAGCCAAGATCTTGGACAGGGAAAGACCATATATTTT
CDR3: CASSQDLGQGKTIYF
V: TRBV4-2
size: once
J: TRBJ1-3
D: TRBD1

DNA: TGTGCCATAAGTGACGGAAACTCTGGGGCCAGCGTCCTGACTTTC
CDR3: CAISDGNSGASVLTF
V: TRBV10-3
size: -
J: TRBJ2-6
D: -

DNA: TGTGCCAGCAGCCCTACAGGGGTCCTCACAGATACGCAGCTTTTT
CDR3: CASSPTGVLTDTQLF
V: TRBV5-4
size: -
J: TRBJ2-3
D: TRBD1

DNA: TGTGCCAGCAACCAAAGGACAGTTCTTAACTATGACTACACCTTC
CDR3: CASNQRTVLNYDYTF
V: TRBV6-2/TRBV6-3
size: -
J: TRBJ1-2
D: -

DNA: TGTGCCAGTAGTTATCAAGTGGGGAACTCTGAAGCTTTCTTT
CDR3: CASSYQVGNSEAFF
V: TRBV6-6
size: -
J: TRBJ1-1
D: -

DNA: TGTGCAAGCAATTACCTGGGGGCGGCCACCTCCGAGCAGTACTTC
CDR3: CASNYLGAATSEQYF
V: TRBV6-5
size: once
J: TRBJ2-7
D: -

DNA: TGCAGCGTCCTCGGATATGGAACTAAAACTGAAGCTTTCTTT
CDR3: CSVLGYGTKTEAFF
V: TRBV29-1
size: -
J: TRBJ1-1
D: -

DNA: TGCGCCAGCCTGAGGGGGCCGGGGGGGGAGCAGTTCTTC
CDR3: CASLRGPGGEQFF
V: TRBV5-1
size: many
J: TRBJ2-1
D: -

DNA: TGCAGTGCTAGATGGGGCGGGTGCACAGGGGAGCTGTTTTTT
CDR3: CSARWGGCTGELFF
V: TRBV20-1
size: -
J: TRBJ2-2
D: -

DNA: TGTGCCAGCAATTTAGCGGCAGGGTGCGTGAACACTGAAGCTTTCTTT
CDR3: CASNLAAGCVNTEAFF
V: TRBV12-3/TRBV12-4
size: -
J: TRBJ1-1
D: -

DNA: TGTGCCATCAGATTAGTGATTAGTCTGGACGAGACCCAGTACTTC
CDR3: CAIRLVISLDETQYF
V: TRBV11-3
size: -
J: TRBJ2-5
D: -

DNA: TGTGCCCGCAACACGTGGACGCCACCCGGGGAGCTGTTTTTT
CDR3: CARNTWTPPGELFF
V: TRBV6-2/TRBV6-3
size: -
J: TRBJ2-2
D: -

DNA: TGTGCCATCAGTGAGTCTAGAGGGGACTCTTATGGCTACACCTTC
CDR3: CAISESRGDSYGYTF
V: TRBV10-3
size: -
J: TRBJ1-2
D: -

DNA: TGCGCCAGCAGCCAAGATGAAGGCGGGGGGTCCTACGGGCAGTACTTC
CDR3: CASSQDEGGGSYGQYF
V: TRBV4-1
size: -
J: TRBJ2-7
D: TRBD2

DNA: TGCAGTACACGACCGGGACAAACACCATACGAGCAGTACTTC
CDR3: CSTRPGQTPYEQYF
V: TRBV20-1
size: -
J: TRBJ2-7
D: -

DNA: TGCGCTAGCAGCCGGACACTAGCGGGAGATGGGAACGAGCAGTACTTC
CDR3: CASSRTLAGDGNEQYF
V: TRBV4-1
size: -
J: TRBJ2-7
D: TRBD2

DNA: TGTGCCAGCAGCCAAGGACAGGGGGCACATGTAATCCAGTACTTC
CDR3: CASSQGQGAHVIQYF
V: TRBV11-3
size: -
J: TRBJ2-5
D: TRBD1

DNA: TGTATCAGCAGTTATTTTGCTAGCGGGAGGGCCGGAACTGGGGAGCTGTTTTTT
CDR3: CISSYFASGRAGTGELFF
V: TRBV6-2/TRBV6-3
size: once
J: TRBJ2-2
D: TRBD2

DNA: TGTGCCAGCAGCCAAGCACAGAGTTTCAGTCAGCCCCAGCATTTT
CDR3: CASSQAQSFSQPQHF
V: TRBV4-2
size: -
J: TRBJ1-5
D: -

DNA: TGTGTCAGCAGCGGCGCGGGGGAGCCGTCCTACGAGCAGTACTTC
CDR3: CVSSGAGEPSYEQYF
V: TRBV5-4
size: -
J: TRBJ2-7
D: TRBD2